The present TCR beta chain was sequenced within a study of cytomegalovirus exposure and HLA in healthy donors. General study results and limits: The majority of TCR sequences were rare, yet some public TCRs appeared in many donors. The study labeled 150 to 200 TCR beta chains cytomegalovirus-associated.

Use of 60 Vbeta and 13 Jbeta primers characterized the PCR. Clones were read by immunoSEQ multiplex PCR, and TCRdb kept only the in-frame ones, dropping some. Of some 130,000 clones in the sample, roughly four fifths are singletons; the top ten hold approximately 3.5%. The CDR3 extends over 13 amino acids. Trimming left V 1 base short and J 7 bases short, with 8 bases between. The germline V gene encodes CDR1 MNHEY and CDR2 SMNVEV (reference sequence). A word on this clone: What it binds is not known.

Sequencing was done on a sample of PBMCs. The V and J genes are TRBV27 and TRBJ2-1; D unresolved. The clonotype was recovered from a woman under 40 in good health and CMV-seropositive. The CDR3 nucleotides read TGTGCCAGCAGTTTATTTGCCGGTAATGAGCAGTTCTTC. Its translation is CASSLFAGNEQFF.